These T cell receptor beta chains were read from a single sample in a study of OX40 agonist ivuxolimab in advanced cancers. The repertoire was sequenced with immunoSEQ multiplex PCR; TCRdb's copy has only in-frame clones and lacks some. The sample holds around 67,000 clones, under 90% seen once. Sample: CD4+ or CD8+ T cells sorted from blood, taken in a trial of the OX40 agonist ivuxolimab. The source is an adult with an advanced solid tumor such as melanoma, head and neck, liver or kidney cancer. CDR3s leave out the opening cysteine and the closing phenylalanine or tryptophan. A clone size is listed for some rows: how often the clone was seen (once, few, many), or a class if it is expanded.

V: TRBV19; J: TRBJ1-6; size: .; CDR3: ASEAGGGWMYNSPLH
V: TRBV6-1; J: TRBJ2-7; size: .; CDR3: ASSPLYEQY
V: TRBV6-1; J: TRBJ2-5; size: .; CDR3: ASSGAGRAGGQETQY
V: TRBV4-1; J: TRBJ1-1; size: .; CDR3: ASSWKQGADTEAF
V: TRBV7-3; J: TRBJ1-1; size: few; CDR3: ASSPSGQEAF
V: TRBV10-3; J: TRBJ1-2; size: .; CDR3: AISESWGDGYT
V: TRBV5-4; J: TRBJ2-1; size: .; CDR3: ASSGQGAHNEQF
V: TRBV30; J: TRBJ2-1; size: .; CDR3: AWSRDLSSYNEQF
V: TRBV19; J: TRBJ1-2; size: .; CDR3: ASSQRSINGYT
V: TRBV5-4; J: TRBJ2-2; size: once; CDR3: ASSLEGGANTGELF
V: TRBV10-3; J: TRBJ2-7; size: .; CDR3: AISGQPGKIVYEQY
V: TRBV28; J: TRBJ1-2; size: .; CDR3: ASSEGQGGHYGYT
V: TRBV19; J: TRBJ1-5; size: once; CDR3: ASSYRVNQPQH
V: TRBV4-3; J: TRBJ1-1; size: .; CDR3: ASSQDRVKDRGRRDTEAF
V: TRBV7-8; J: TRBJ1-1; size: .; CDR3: ASSLRYTEAF
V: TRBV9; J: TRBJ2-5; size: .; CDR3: ASSVVSTQETQY
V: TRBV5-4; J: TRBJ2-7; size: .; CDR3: ASSWGSSGAPYEQY
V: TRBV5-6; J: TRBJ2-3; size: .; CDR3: ASSFVTSGAPSSDTQY
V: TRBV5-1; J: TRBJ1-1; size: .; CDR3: ASRDPNTEAF
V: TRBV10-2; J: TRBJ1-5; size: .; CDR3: ASSDVQLSNQPQH
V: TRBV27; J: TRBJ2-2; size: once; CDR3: ASSLEGPSRTGELF
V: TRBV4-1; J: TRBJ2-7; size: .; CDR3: ASSRDVEQY
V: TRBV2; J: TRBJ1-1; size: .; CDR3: ASSNRGLDTEAF
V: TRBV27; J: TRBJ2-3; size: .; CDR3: ASSWGGGTDTQY
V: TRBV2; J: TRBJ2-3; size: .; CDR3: ASRADGGATQY
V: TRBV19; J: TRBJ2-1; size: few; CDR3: ASSTGLAGGNEQF
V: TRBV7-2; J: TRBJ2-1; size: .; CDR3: ASSRQGNNEQF
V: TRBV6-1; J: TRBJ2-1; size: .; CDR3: ASSGGGSGQVRNEQF
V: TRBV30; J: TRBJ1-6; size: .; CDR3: AWSKEYRVGSPLH
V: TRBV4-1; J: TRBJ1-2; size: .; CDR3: ASSQGLTGVYGYT
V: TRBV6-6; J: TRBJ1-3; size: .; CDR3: ASTRTGGNTIY
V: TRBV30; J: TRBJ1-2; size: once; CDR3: AWSDRAEAIYGYT
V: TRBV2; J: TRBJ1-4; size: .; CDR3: ASTVRTATNEKLF
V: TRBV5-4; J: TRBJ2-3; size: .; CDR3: ASSQWGRGDTQY
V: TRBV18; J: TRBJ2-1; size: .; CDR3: ASSNPGGSYNEQF
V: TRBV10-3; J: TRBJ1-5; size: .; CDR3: AISQLQGNQPQH